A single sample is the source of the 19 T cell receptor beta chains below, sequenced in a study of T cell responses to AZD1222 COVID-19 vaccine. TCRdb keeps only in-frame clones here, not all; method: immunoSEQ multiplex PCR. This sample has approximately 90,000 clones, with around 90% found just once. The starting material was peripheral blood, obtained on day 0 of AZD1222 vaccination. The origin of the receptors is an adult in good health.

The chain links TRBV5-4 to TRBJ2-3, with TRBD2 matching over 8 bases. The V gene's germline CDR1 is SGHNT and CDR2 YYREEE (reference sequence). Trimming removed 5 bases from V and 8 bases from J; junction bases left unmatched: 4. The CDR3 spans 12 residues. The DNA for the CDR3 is TGTGCCAGCAGTCACCGGGGGGGTACGCAGTATTTT. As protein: CASSHRGGTQYF.

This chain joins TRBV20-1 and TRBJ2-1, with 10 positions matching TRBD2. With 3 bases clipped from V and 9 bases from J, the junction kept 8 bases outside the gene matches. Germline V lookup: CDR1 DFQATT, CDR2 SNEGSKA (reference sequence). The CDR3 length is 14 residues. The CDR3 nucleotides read TGCAGTGCTAGTGTGTCTAGCGGGAGATCTGAGCAGTTCTTC. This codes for CSASVSSGRSEQFF.

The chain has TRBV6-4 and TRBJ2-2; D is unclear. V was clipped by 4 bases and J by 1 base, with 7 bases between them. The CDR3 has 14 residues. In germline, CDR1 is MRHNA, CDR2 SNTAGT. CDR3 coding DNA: TGTGCCAGCAGTGGGCAGTTGAACACCGGGGAGCTGTTTTTT. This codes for CASSGQLNTGELFF.

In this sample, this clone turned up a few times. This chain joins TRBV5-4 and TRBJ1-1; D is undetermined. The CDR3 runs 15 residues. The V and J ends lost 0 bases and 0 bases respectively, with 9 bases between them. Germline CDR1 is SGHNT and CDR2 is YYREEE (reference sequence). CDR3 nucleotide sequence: TGTGCCAGCAGCTTGGGGCGTCTAATGAACACTGAAGCTTTCTTT. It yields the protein CASSLGRLMNTEAFF.

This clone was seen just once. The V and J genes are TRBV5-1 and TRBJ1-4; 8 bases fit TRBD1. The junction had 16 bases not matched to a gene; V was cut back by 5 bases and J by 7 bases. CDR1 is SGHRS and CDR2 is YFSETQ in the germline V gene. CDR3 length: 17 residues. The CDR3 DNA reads TGCGCCAGCAGTACAGGGCCTATGGACAGGGTTGGTGAAAAACTGTTTTTT. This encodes CASSTGPMDRVGEKLFF.

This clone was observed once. Written as DNA, the CDR3 is TGTGCCAGCAGCCTCCAGGGGTCCAATCAGCCCCAGCATTTT. Translation gives CASSLQGSNQPQHF. The gene calls are TRBV3-1 (or the pseudogene TRBV3-2) and TRBJ1-5; D may be TRBD1 (6 bases). This CDR3 is 14 amino acids long. V was clipped by 4 bases and J by 3 bases, with 10 bases between them. The germline V gene encodes CDR1 LGHDT and CDR2 YNNKEL (reference sequence).

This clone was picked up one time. The CDR3 reads CASSPLSGNEAFF. The CDR3 nucleotides read TGTGCCAGCTCACCACTGTCAGGGAATGAAGCTTTCTTT. This chain joins TRBV18 and TRBJ1-1; a weak D match, TRBD1 (5 bases). Germline V gene lookup returns CDR1 KGHSH and CDR2 LQKENI. Trimming removed 1 base from V and 7 bases from J, with 10 bases in between. The CDR3 is 13 residues long.

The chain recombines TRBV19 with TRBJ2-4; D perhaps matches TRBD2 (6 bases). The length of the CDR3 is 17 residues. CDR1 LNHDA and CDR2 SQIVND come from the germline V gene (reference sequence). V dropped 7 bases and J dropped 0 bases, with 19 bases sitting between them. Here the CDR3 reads CASKGLGGGVAKNIQYF. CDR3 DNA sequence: TGTGCCAGTAAAGGCCTAGGAGGCGGGGTAGCCAAAAACATTCAGTACTTC.

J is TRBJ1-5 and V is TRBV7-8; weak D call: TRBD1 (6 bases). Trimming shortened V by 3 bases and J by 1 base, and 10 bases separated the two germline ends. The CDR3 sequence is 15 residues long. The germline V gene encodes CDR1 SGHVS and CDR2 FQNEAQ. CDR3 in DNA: TGTGCCAGCAGCTTTTTGGACAGAAGCAATCAGCCCCAGCATTTT. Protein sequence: CASSFLDRSNQPQHF.

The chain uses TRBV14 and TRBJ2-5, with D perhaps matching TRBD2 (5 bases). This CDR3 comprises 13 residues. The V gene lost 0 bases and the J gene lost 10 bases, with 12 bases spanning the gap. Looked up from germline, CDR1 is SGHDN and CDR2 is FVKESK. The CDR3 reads CASSQDVRGSQYF. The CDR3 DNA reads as TGTGCCAGCAGCCAAGATGTACGAGGGAGCCAGTACTTC.

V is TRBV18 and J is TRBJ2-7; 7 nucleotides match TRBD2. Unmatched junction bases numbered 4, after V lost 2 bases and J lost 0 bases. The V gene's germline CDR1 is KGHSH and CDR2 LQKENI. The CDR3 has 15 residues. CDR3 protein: CASSPSPGGSYEQYF. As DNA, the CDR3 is TGTGCCAGCTCACCATCCCCGGGGGGCTCCTACGAGCAGTACTTC.

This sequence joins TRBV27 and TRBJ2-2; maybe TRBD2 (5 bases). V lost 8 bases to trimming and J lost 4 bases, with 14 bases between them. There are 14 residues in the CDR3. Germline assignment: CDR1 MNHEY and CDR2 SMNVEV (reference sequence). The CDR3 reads CASGRGFGTGELFF. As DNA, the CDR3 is TGTGCCAGCGGGAGAGGGTTCGGCACCGGGGAGCTGTTTTTT.

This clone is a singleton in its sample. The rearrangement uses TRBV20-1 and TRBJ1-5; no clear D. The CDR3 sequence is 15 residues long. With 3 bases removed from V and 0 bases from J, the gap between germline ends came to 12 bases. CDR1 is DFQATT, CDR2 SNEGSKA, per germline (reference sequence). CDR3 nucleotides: TGCAGTGCTAGTTCCGGGGTGTATAGCAATCAGCCCCAGCATTTT. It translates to CSASSGVYSNQPQHF.

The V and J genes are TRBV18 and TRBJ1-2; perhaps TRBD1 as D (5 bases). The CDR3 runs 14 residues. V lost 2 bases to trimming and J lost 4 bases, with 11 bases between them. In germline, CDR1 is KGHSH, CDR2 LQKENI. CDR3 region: CASSPSAQAYGYTF. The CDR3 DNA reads TGTGCCAGCTCACCATCGGCACAGGCCTATGGCTACACCTTC.

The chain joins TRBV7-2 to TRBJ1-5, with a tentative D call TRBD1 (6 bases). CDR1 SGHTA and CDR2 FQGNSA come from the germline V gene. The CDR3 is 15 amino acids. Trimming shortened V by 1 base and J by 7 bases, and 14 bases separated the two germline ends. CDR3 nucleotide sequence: TGTGCCAGCAGCTTAGATTCTTCCGGACAGCAGCCCCAGCATTTT. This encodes CASSLDSSGQQPQHF.

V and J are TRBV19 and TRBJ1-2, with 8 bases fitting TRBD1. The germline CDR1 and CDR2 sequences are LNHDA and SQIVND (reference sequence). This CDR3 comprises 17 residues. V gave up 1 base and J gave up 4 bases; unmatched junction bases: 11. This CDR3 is CASSIADGQGLSYGYTF. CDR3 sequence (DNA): TGTGCCAGTAGTATAGCGGACGGACAGGGACTAAGCTATGGCTACACCTTC.

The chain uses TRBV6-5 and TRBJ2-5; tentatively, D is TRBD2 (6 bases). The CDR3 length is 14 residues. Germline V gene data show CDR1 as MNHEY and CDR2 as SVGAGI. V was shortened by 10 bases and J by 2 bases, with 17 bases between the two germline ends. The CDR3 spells CATSGTEGQETQYF. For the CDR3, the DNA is TGTGCCACCTCCGGGACGGAGGGTCAAGAGACCCAGTACTTC.

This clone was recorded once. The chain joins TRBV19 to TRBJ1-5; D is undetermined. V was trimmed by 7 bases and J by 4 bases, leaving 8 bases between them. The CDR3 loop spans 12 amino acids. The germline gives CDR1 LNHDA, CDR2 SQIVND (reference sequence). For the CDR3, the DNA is TGTGCCAGTAATTCCGCTAATCAGCCCCAGCATTTT. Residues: CASNSANQPQHF.

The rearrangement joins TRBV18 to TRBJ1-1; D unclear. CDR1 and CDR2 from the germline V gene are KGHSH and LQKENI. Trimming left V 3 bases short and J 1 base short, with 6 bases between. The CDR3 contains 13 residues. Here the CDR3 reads CASSPGENTEAFF. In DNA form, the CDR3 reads TGTGCCAGCTCACCTGGTGAGAACACTGAAGCTTTCTTT. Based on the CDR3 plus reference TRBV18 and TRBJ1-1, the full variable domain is NAGVMQNPRHLVRRRGQEARLRCSPMKGHSHVYWYRQLPEEGLKFMVYLQKENIIDESGMPKERFSAEFPKEGPSILRIQQVVRGDSAAYFCASSPGENTEAFFGQGTRLTVV.